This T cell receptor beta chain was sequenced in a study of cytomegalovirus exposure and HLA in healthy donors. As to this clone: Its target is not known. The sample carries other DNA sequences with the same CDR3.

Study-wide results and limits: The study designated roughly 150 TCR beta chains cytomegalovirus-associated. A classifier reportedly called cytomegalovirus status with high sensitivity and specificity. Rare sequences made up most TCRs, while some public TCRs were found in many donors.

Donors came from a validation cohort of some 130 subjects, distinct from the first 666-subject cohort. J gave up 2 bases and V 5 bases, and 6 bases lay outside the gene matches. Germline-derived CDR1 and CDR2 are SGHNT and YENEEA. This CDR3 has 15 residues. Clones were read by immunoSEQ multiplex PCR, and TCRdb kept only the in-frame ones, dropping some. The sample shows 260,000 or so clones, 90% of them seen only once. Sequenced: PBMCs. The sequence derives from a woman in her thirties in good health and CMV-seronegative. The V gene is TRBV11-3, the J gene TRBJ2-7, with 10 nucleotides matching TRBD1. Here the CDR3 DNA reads TGTGCCAGCAGCCTAGGGGGGACAGGGGCCTACGAGCAGTACTTC. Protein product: CASSLGGTGAYEQYF. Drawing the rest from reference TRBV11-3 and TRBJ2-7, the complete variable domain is EAGVVQSPRYKIIEKKQPVAFWCNPISGHNTLYWYLQNLGQGPELLIRYENEEAVDDSQLPKDRFSAERLKGVDSTLKIQPAELGDSAVYLCASSLGGTGAYEQYFGPGTRLTVT.